These T cell receptor beta chains were read from a single sample in a study of T cells in Graves' hyperthyroidism and ophthalmopathy. Via MiXCR, TCRdb re-called the multiplex PCR reads, giving one row per CDR3 protein. The repertoire holds approximately 520,000 distinct CDR3 sequences, with around 20% as singletons. Sequencing used blood. These receptors originate from a man between 18 and 29 years old with Graves' hyperthyroidism. Both conserved end residues are trimmed from each CDR3.

j_gene | v_gene | CDR3aa
TRBJ1-2 | TRBV7-8 | ASSLGWGYRDRDYGYT
TRBJ2-7 | TRBV25-1 | ASSDTPDDYEQY
TRBJ1-2 | TRBV12-3/TRBV12-4 | ASSPIPSGTRANGYT
TRBJ2-5 | TRBV28 | ASSTSGGAEETQY
TRBJ2-7 | TRBV9 | ASSVDPTYEQY
TRBJ2-7 | TRBV20-1 | SAEATGTPSEQY
TRBJ2-3 | TRBV12-3/TRBV12-4 | ASSLRQSTDTQY
TRBJ2-7 | TRBV6-1 | ASRNPPHSYEQY
TRBJ2-4 | TRBV11-2 | AGGGRAKNIQY
TRBJ2-7 | TRBV7-2 | ASRSQGGNYEQY
TRBJ1-2 | TRBV7-9 | ASSSGGYNYGYT
TRBJ1-2 | TRBV19 | ASSTEATYGYT
TRBJ2-2 | TRBV19 | ASTTGQFTGELF
TRBJ1-1 | TRBV6-2/TRBV6-3 | ASRERGLTTEAF
TRBJ1-2 | TRBV6-1 | ASTPWTGANYGYT
TRBJ1-5 | TRBV12-3/TRBV12-4 | ASSSGVVPQH
TRBJ1-1 | TRBV19 | ASSTPAGTGGTEAF
TRBJ1-1 | TRBV4-1 | ASSQELGRMNTEAF
TRBJ1-1 | TRBV12-3/TRBV12-4 | ASSFPKGQFMNTEAF
TRBJ2-7 | TRBV2 | ASSPYIITTTYEQY
TRBJ1-6 | TRBV6-1 | ASSVTRMNSPLH
TRBJ1-3 | TRBV14 | ASSTHTPTPGNTIY
TRBJ2-5 | TRBV6-1 | ASSPGRRYQETQY
TRBJ1-5 | TRBV12-3/TRBV12-4 | ASSLADREGQPQH
TRBJ2-7 | TRBV20-1 | SGLANRYEQY
TRBJ2-5 | TRBV7-6 | ASSPQRVWGETQY
TRBJ2-5 | TRBV28 | ASSLKGWTDQETQY
TRBJ1-1 | TRBV6-5 | ASSYGAVMNTEAF
TRBJ2-7 | TRBV10-3 | AISEGLEGEQY
TRBJ1-1 | TRBV2 | ASSVLDRANAEAF
TRBJ2-7 | TRBV6-2/TRBV6-3 | ASSYFVHGTGEQY
TRBJ1-5 | TRBV20-1 | SATLEGQFNQPQH
TRBJ1-1 | TRBV18 | ASSPKETGFYTEAF
TRBJ1-1 | TRBV20-1 | SAADRKNTEAF
TRBJ2-5 | TRBV6-2/TRBV6-3 | ASSKPTGTSGKRETQY
TRBJ2-6 | TRBV12-3/TRBV12-4 | ASTRGGTSGANVLT
TRBJ1-1 | TRBV6-2/TRBV6-3 | ASSYSIGGAEAF
TRBJ2-7 | TRBV2 | ASSEQGVKEQY
TRBJ2-7 | TRBV28 | ASSPRTGGEHEQY
TRBJ2-5 | TRBV12-3/TRBV12-4 | ASSSRSPPEETQY
TRBJ1-1 | TRBV2 | ASSEVRASNTEAF
TRBJ2-4 | TRBV20-1 | SARATGGKNIQY
TRBJ2-3 | TRBV5-1 | ASSLDGTGGDTQY
TRBJ1-1 | TRBV6-4 | ASSTGYPNTEAF
TRBJ1-2 | TRBV9 | ASEPMAGTGGYT
TRBJ2-2 | TRBV7-9 | ASSASPGELF
TRBJ1-2 | TRBV27 | ASRIGTYGYT